This TCR beta chain comes out of a study of early T cells in non-severe SARS-CoV-2 infection. About the research overall: RNA in bulk from unsorted whole blood was sequenced, and chains were unpaired.

The CDR3 totals 16 residues. Germline trimming cut 4 bases from V and 5 bases from J; bases unmatched to any gene: 9. CDR1 and CDR2 from the germline V gene are SGDLS and YYNGEE. Regarding the study as a whole: Matching against VDJdb likely underestimated virus-specific expansions, favoring anti-spike CD8.

This clonotype has at least ten counts. The antigen remains unidentified. Separate cDNA molecules each had unique molecular identifiers attached to them. MiXCR, run by TCRdb on the 5' RACE reads, gives a single entry per CDR3 protein. The data show around 98,000 distinct CDR3 sequences, approximately 10% seen once. The sequence was obtained from an adult who was a healthcare worker with PCR-confirmed SARS-CoV-2 infection or an uninfected control (not recorded which). Material: whole blood. This chain joins TRBV9 and TRBJ2-2, with 9 bases that match TRBD1. CDR3 loop: CASSIPRDRETGELFF. In nucleotides, the CDR3 is TGTGCCAGCAGCATCCCCCGGGACAGGGAGACCGGGGAGCTGTTTTTT.